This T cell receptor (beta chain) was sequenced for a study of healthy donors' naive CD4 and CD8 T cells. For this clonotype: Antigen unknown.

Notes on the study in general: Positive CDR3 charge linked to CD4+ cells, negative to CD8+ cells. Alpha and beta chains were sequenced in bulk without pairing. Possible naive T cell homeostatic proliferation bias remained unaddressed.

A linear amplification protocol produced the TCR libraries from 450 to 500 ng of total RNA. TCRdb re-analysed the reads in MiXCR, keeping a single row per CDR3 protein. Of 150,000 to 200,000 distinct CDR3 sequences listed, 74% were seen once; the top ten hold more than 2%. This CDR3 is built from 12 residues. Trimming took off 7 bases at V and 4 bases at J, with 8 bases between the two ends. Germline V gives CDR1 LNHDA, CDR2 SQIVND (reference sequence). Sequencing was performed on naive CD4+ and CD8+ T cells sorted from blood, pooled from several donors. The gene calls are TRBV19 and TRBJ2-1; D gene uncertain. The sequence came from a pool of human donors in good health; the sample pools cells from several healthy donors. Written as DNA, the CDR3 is TGTGCCAGTATCGGGCCATACAATGAGCAGTTCTTC. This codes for CASIGPYNEQFF.